The 30 T cell receptor beta chains listed next were all sequenced from one sample in a study of CD8+ T cells in alopecia areata. RNA extraction was followed by reverse transcription into cDNA, which acted as the sequencing template. Profiling relied on immunoSEQ multiplex PCR, and the TCRdb table lists in-frame clones only, not all of them. The data hold approximately 200,000 clones, with roughly 44% observed a single time. Treatment here: oral pan-JAK inhibitor, 5-10 mg twice daily. The source material was CD4+ T cells sorted from blood, sampled at approximately week 39, from a patient treated with tofacitinib. All receptors derive from a human donor with alopecia areata.

The chain is built from TRBV7-9 and TRBJ2-3; D is unresolved. This CDR3 is built from 15 residues. The V end was cut by 0 bases, the J end by 0 bases, with 7 bases between. CDR1 and CDR2 (germline): SEHNR, FQNEAQ (reference sequence). DNA of the CDR3: TGTGCCAGCAGCTTAGCAGGGCCTAGCACAGATACGCAGTATTTT. Its protein product is CASSLAGPSTDTQYF.

This sequence joins TRBV5-1 and TRBJ2-2; 13 bases are a match to TRBD2. Trimming cost V 1 base and J 4 bases; bases outside gene matches: 10. This CDR3 comprises 19 residues. Germline loops: CDR1 SGHRS, CDR2 YFSETQ. The CDR3 sequence is CASSLQGLAGTRVTGELFF. The CDR3 DNA follows: TGCGCCAGCAGCTTGCAGGGACTAGCGGGGACTCGTGTCACCGGGGAGCTGTTTTTT.

Notes on this clone: An end of the junction does not agree with germline; a read error may underlie this. The chain recombines TRBV4-1 with TRBJ2-1; 10 bases match TRBD2. The CDR3 covers 18 residues. CDR1 MGHRA and CDR2 YSYEKL come from the germline V gene. The CDR3 sequence: CASNQDGLAGAVWNEQFF. In DNA, the CDR3 is TGCGCCAGCAACCAAGATGGGCTAGCGGGAGCGGTGTGGAATGAGCAGTTCTTC.

The chain employs TRBV6-5 and TRBJ2-7; 10 bases agree with TRBD1. This CDR3 is 12 amino acids long. The germline V gene has CDR1 MNHEY and CDR2 SVGAGI. After removal of 10 bases from V and 8 bases from J, the junction contained 8 bases not matched to a gene. CDR3 nucleotides: TGTGCCACTGGGACAGGGGAAGTTCAGCAGTACTTC. It is translated as CATGTGEVQQYF.

About this clone: One end of the junction does not line up with germline, which may come from a read error. This chain links TRBV7-2 with TRBJ2-5; D is ambiguous. The J call may not be correct, given that the DNA end is closer to TRBJ2-7. CDR1 is SGHTA, CDR2 FQGNSA, per germline. CDR3 length: 11 amino acids. This CDR3 reads CASSVAYEQYF. The CDR3 DNA follows: TGTGCCAGCAGCGTAGCCTACGAGCAGTACTTC.

In its sample, this clone was seen many times. This CDR3 reads CATSGGRTYNEQFF. The CDR3 nucleotides are TGTGCCACCTCTGGGGGGAGGACCTACAATGAGCAGTTCTTC. The genes are TRBV28 and TRBJ2-1; a weak D match, TRBD2 (6 bases). Germline values: CDR1 MDHEN, CDR2 SYDVKM. The CDR3 runs 14 residues. V was cut by 10 bases and J by 2 bases, with 15 bases left in between. Full variable domain (rest looked up from reference TRBV28 and TRBJ2-1): DVKVTQSSRYLVKRTGEKVFLECVQDMDHENMFWYRQDPGLGLRLIYFSYDVKMKEKGDIPEGYSVSREKKERFSLILESASTNQTSMYLCATSGGRTYNEQFFGPGTRLTVL.

This clone appeared a few times. The chain couples TRBV7-3 to TRBJ2-1, with unresolved D. The V end lost 5 bases, the J end lost 7 bases, and 15 bases lay between the germline ends. The CDR3 covers 14 residues. The V gene's germline CDR1 is SGHTA and CDR2 FQGTGA. The CDR3 coding sequence is TGTGCCAGCAGCATTTCTGATGCGTGGAATGAGCAGTTCTTC. Translated: CASSISDAWNEQFF.

The chain links TRBV30 to TRBJ2-1; TRBD1 matches 11 bases. The V and J ends lost 4 bases and 8 bases, in that order; junction bases with no gene match: 10. Germline CDR1 and CDR2: GTSNPN and SVGIG (reference sequence). This CDR3 is 15 amino acids long. The CDR3 coding sequence is TGTGCCTGGACCTGGGGACAGGGGGTTTTGGATGAGCAGTTCTTC. This codes for CAWTWGQGVLDEQFF.

V usage is TRBV7-2 and J usage is TRBJ2-7, with D unresolved. V was clipped by 5 bases and J by 4 bases, with 3 bases between them. CDR3 length equals 10 residues. Germline CDR1 is SGHTA and CDR2 is FQGNSA. In nucleotides, the CDR3 is TGTGCCAGCAGCGGTTACGAGCAGTACTTC. Amino acids: CASSGYEQYF. Using reference TRBV7-2 and TRBJ2-7 for the parts outside the CDR3, the full variable domain is GAGVSQSPSNKVTEKGKDVELRCDPISGHTALYWYRQSLGQGLEFLIYFQGNSAPDKSGLPSDRFSAERTGGSVSTLTIQRTQQEDSAVYLCASSGYEQYFGPGTRLTVT.

This clone was seen a few times. As DNA, the CDR3 is TGTGCCAGCAGCTTAACGAACACCGGGGAGCTGTTTTTT. As protein: CASSLTNTGELFF. This sequence joins TRBV7-9 and TRBJ2-2; D ambiguous. Germline CDR1 is SEHNR and CDR2 is FQNEAQ (reference sequence). V was shortened by 2 bases and J by 0 bases, with 1 base between the two germline ends. The CDR3 loop spans 13 amino acids.

This clone was seen a handful of times. The chain joins TRBV18 to TRBJ1-1; TRBD1 is a possible D gene (5 bases). Germline V lookup: CDR1 KGHSH, CDR2 LQKENI. This CDR3 contains 12 residues. The V end was cut by 3 bases, the J end by 5 bases, with 7 bases between. The CDR3 DNA is TGTGCCAGCTCACCCCAGGGTACTGAAGCTTTCTTT. Protein product: CASSPQGTEAFF.

The chain is built from TRBV30 and TRBJ2-1; no clear D gene. The ends were cut back, 5 bases at V and 2 bases at J, with 10 bases in the middle. The CDR3 loop spans 13 amino acids. The germline V gene encodes CDR1 GTSNPN and CDR2 SVGIG (reference sequence). The CDR3 protein is CAWGSGAYNEQFF. The DNA for the CDR3 is TGTGCCTGGGGTAGTGGCGCCTACAATGAGCAGTTCTTC.

This clone occurred a few times. The chain is built from TRBV25-1 and TRBJ2-7; D may be TRBD1 or TRBD2 (5 bases each). The CDR3 is 13 residues long. CDR1 is MGHDK and CDR2 is SYGVNS in the germline V gene. V lost 8 bases and J 2 bases, leaving 13 bases between the germline ends. CDR3 DNA sequence: TGTGCCAGCCGGTCGGGGCTCACCTACGAGCAGTACTTC. Translating gives CASRSGLTYEQYF.

The chain links TRBV29-1 to TRBJ2-7; possibly TRBD2 for D (6 bases). The CDR3 is 11 amino acids. Trimming removed 5 bases from V and 6 bases from J, with 11 bases in between. Germline V lookup: CDR1 SQVTM, CDR2 ANQGSEA. The CDR3 DNA sequence: TGCAGCGTTTCTGGGGGGAGCGAGCAGTACTTC. Translating it yields CSVSGGSEQYF.

This clone was counted a few times. V gene TRBV7-2 combines with J gene TRBJ2-4; D not resolved. The CDR3 extends over 14 amino acids. V was cut by 4 bases and J by 3 bases, with 10 bases left in between. Germline loops: CDR1 SGHTA, CDR2 FQGNSA. For the CDR3, the DNA is TGTGCCAGCAGCTACACCGGCAGCAAAAACATTCAGTACTTC. Amino acid sequence: CASSYTGSKNIQYF.

The rearrangement uses TRBV5-1 and TRBJ2-3; perhaps TRBD2 as D (7 bases). Germline loops: CDR1 SGHRS, CDR2 YFSETQ. The V end was cut by 2 bases, the J end by 1 base, with 11 bases between. CDR3 length equals 15 residues. The CDR3 spells CASSFRGLRTDTQYF. Here the CDR3 DNA reads TGCGCCAGCAGCTTCAGGGGACTACGCACAGATACGCAGTATTTT.

CDR3 residues: CASTYNRGSHEQYF. Written as DNA, the CDR3 is TGTGCCAGCACTTACAACAGGGGATCCCACGAGCAGTACTTC. This chain uses TRBV2 with TRBJ2-7; TRBD1 matches 7 bases. V lost 7 bases, J lost 5 bases, and 11 bases stayed unmatched. The CDR3 is 14 residues long. Per germline, CDR1 SNHLY and CDR2 FYNNEI.

The chain recombines TRBV18 with TRBJ2-6; 7 nucleotides agree with TRBD2. The CDR3 totals 19 residues. Germline lookup yields CDR1 KGHSH and CDR2 LQKENI. V gave up 5 bases and J gave up 0 bases; unmatched junction bases: 13. The CDR3: CASSTRGRDDASGANVLTF. CDR3 DNA sequence: TGTGCCAGCTCAACCCGGGGGAGGGACGACGCCTCTGGGGCCAACGTCCTGACTTTC.

This clone was observed a single time. The V call is TRBV11-1, the J call TRBJ2-5; D unresolved. Germline values: CDR1 SGHAT, CDR2 FQDESV (reference sequence). V was cut by 3 bases and J by 4 bases, with 3 bases left in between. This CDR3 spans 11 amino acids. This CDR3 reads CASSFRETQYF. DNA for the CDR3: TGTGCCAGCAGCTTTAGAGAGACCCAGTACTTC. Full variable domain (remainder filled in from reference TRBV11-1 and TRBJ2-5): EAEVAQSPRYKITEKSQAVAFWCDPISGHATLYWYRQILGQGPELLVQFQDESVVDDSQLPKDRFSAERLKGVDSTLKIQPAELGDSAMYLCASSFRETQYFGPGTRLLVL.

The CDR3 sequence: CATSSTSGQETQYF. The CDR3 DNA is TGTGCCACCAGCTCCACTAGCGGACAAGAGACCCAGTACTTC. The rearrangement uses TRBV15 and TRBJ2-5; 8 bases are shared with TRBD2. This CDR3 has 14 residues. CDR1 and CDR2 (germline): LNHNV, YYDKDF (reference sequence). J was trimmed by 2 bases and V by 5 bases; bases with no gene match: 4.

This rearrangement joins TRBV6-5 to TRBJ2-3; D is undetermined. The CDR3 runs 13 residues. Germline loops: CDR1 MNHEY, CDR2 SVGAGI. V was trimmed by 6 bases and J by 3 bases, leaving 10 bases between them. The CDR3: CASRETPTDTQYF. CDR3 nucleotides: TGTGCCAGCAGGGAAACCCCGACAGATACGCAGTATTTT.

This clone was found a few times. V gene TRBV9 combines with J gene TRBJ2-7, with 10 bases lining up with TRBD2. The CDR3 runs to 14 residues. With 3 bases clipped from V and 3 bases from J, the junction kept 3 bases outside the gene matches. From germline, CDR1 is SGDLS and CDR2 YYNGEE. CDR3 nucleotide sequence: TGTGCCAGCAGCGCTCCTAGCGGGGGCTACGAGCAGTACTTC. This encodes CASSAPSGGYEQYF.

This chain joins TRBV5-1 and TRBJ2-7; D is uncertain. The germline V gene encodes CDR1 SGHRS and CDR2 YFSETQ. The CDR3 runs 13 residues. V dropped 4 bases and J dropped 3 bases, with 11 bases sitting between them. CDR3 DNA: TGCGCCAGCAGCCTCAACTGGTACTACGAGCAGTACTTC. Its protein product is CASSLNWYYEQYF. The full variable domain, completed using reference TRBV5-1 and TRBJ2-7, is KAGVTQTPRYLIKTRGQQVTLSCSPISGHRSVSWYQQTPGQGLQFLFEYFSETQRNKGNFPGRFSGRQFSNSRSEMNVSTLELGDSALYLCASSLNWYYEQYFGPGTRLTVT.

The chain carries TRBV30 and TRBJ2-2; no definite D call. The length of the CDR3 is 12 residues. Trimming shortened V by 3 bases and J by 5 bases, and 7 bases separated the two germline ends. Looked up from germline, CDR1 is GTSNPN and CDR2 is SVGIG (reference sequence). Written as DNA, the CDR3 is TGTGCCTGGAGCCCGACTACCGGGGAGCTGTTTTTT. Amino acid sequence: CAWSPTTGELFF.

CDR3: CASSLAGTTNYGYTF. The CDR3 DNA follows: TGTGCCAGCAGTCTGGCAGGAACGACTAACTATGGCTACACCTTC. The genes are TRBV5-6 and TRBJ1-2; D not certain. Trimming removed 5 bases from V and 0 bases from J, with 14 bases in between. Germline CDR1 and CDR2: SGHDT and YYEEEE. The CDR3 is made up of 15 amino acids.

The DNA of the CDR3 is TGTGCCAGCAGGGACCACGGTCAGCCCCAGCATTTT. This codes for CASRDHGQPQHF. V usage is TRBV2 and J usage is TRBJ1-5; D gene unclear. V dropped 6 bases and J dropped 6 bases, with 9 bases sitting between them. This CDR3 spans 12 amino acids. The germline V gene has CDR1 SNHLY and CDR2 FYNNEI.

This clone was counted only a few times. This chain joins TRBV30 and TRBJ2-4, with a weak D call TRBD1 (7 bases). The CDR3 has 11 amino acids. Germline CDR1 is GTSNPN and CDR2 is SVGIG (reference sequence). Trimming left V 3 bases short and J 11 bases short, with 11 bases between. The CDR3 reads CAWRQGGVQYF. In nucleotides, the CDR3 is TGTGCCTGGAGGCAGGGGGGTGTTCAGTACTTC.

A note on this clone: The junction departs from germline at one end; a sequencing error may be responsible. The chain has TRBV7-3 and TRBJ2-5; the D gene could be TRBD1 or TRBD2 (6 bases each). The CDR3 contains 11 residues. Germline V lookup: CDR1 SGHTA, CDR2 FQGTGA. The CDR3 reads CASSLEGGLDF. The CDR3 DNA reads TGTGCCAGCAGCTTAGAGGGGGGCCTAGACTTC.

This rearrangement joins TRBV4-3 to TRBJ2-3, with D possibly TRBD2 on 5 matching bases. Germline-derived CDR1 and CDR2 are LGHNA and YSLEER. V dropped 0 bases and J dropped 5 bases, with 9 bases sitting between them. The CDR3 has 14 amino acids. The CDR3 spells CASSQDWGEDTQYF. CDR3 sequence (DNA): TGCGCCAGCAGCCAAGATTGGGGAGAAGATACGCAGTATTTT.

This clone occurred a few times. The chain couples TRBV25-1 to TRBJ2-1; TRBD1 matches at 10 bases. Germline CDR1 MGHDK, CDR2 SYGVNS. The length of the CDR3 is 16 residues. Unmatched junction bases numbered 5, after V lost 5 bases and J lost 1 base. The CDR3 region is CASSRSGQGSYNEQFF. In DNA form, the CDR3 reads TGTGCCAGCAGTAGATCGGGACAGGGGTCCTACAATGAGCAGTTCTTC.